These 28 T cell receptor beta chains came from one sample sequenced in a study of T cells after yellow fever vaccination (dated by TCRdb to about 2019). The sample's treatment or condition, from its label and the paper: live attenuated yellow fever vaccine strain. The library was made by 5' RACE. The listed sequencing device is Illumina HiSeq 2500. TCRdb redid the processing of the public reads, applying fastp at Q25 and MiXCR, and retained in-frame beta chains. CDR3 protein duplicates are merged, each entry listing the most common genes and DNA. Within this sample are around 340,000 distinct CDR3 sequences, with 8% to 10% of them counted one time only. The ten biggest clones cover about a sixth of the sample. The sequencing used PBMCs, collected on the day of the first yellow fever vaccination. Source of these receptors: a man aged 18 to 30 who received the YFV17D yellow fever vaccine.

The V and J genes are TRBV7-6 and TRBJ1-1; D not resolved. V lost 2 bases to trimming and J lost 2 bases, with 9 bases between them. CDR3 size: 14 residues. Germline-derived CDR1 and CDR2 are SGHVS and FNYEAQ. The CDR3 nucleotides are TGTGCCAGCAGCTTAATAGCAGTTAACACTGAAGCTTTCTTT. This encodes CASSLIAVNTEAFF.

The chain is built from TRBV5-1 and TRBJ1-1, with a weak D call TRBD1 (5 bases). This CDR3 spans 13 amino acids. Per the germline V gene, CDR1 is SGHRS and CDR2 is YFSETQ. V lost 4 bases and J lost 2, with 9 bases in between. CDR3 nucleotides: TGCGCCAGCAGCATGACAGTTAACACTGAAGCTTTCTTT. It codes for CASSMTVNTEAFF. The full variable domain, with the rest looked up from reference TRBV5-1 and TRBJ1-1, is KAGVTQTPRYLIKTRGQQVTLSCSPISGHRSVSWYQQTPGQGLQFLFEYFSETQRNKGNFPGRFSGRQFSNSRSEMNVSTLELGDSALYLCASSMTVNTEAFFGQGTRLTVV.

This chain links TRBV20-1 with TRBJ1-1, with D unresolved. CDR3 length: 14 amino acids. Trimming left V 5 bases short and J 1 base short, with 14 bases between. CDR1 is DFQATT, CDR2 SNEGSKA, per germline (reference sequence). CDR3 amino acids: CSAVSTDQNTEAFF. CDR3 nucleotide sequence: TGCAGTGCTGTGTCGACGGACCAGAACACTGAAGCTTTCTTT.

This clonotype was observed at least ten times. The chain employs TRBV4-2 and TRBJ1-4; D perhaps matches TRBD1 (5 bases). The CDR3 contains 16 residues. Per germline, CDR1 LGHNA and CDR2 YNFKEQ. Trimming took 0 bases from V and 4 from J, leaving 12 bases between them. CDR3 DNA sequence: TGTGCCAGCAGCCAAGATGGGACTGACGGTAATGAAAAACTGTTTTTT. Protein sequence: CASSQDGTDGNEKLFF.

The CDR3 spells CASRNLGRKYNEQFF. CDR3 nucleotide sequence: TGCGCCAGCAGAAATCTGGGACGCAAATACAATGAGCAGTTCTTC. This sequence joins TRBV4-1 and TRBJ2-1; either TRBD1 or TRBD2 may supply D (5 bases each). The CDR3 covers 15 residues. Germline V CDR1 and CDR2: MGHRA, YSYEKL. Trimming cost V 6 bases and J 4 bases, with 16 bases left between them.

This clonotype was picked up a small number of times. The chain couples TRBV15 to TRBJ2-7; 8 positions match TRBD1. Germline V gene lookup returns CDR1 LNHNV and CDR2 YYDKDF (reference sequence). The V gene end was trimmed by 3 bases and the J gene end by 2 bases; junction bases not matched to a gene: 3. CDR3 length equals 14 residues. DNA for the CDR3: TGTGCCACCAGCAGGGGGGGACAGGCCTACGAGCAGTACTTC. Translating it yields CATSRGGQAYEQYF.

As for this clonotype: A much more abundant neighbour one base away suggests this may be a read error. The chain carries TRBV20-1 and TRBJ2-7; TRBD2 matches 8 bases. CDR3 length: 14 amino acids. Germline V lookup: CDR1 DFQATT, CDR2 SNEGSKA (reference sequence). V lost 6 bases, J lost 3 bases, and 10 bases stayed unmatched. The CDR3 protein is CSAPQGTSVYEQYV. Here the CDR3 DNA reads TGCAGTGCACCCCAGGGGACTAGTGTCTACGAGCAGTACGTC.

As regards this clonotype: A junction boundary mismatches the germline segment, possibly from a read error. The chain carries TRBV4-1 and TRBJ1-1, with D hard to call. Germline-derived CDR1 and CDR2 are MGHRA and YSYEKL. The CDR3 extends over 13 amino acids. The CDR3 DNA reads TGTGCCAGCGACCCCGGGCTCCACACTGAAGCTTTCTTT. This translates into CASDPGLHTEAFF.

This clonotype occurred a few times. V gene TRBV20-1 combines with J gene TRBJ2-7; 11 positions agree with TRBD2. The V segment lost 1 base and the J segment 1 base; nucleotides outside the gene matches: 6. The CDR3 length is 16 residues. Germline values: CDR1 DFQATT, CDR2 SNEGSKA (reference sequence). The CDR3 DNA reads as TGCAGTGCTAGAGTGACTAGCGGGAACGAGTCCTACGAGCAGTACTTC. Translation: CSARVTSGNESYEQYF.

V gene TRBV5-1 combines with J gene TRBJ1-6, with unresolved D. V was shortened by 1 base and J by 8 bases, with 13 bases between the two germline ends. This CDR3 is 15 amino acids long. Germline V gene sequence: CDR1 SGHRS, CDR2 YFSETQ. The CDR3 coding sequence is TGCGCCAGCAGCTTGATGGAGCTCGGGTATTCACCCCTCCACTTT. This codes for CASSLMELGYSPLHF.

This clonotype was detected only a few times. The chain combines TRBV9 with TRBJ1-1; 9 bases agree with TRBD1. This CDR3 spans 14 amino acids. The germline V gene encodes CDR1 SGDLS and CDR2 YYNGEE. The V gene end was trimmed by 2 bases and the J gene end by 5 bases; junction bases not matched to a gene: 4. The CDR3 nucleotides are TGTGCCAGCAGCGTGGAGACAGGGGGGACTGAAGCTTTCTTT. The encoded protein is CASSVETGGTEAFF. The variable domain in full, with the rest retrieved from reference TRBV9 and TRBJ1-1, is DSGVTQTPKHLITATGQRVTLRCSPRSGDLSVYWYQQSLDQGLQFLIQYYNGEERAKGNILERFSAQQFPDLHSELNLSSLELGDSALYFCASSVETGGTEAFFGQGTRLTVV.

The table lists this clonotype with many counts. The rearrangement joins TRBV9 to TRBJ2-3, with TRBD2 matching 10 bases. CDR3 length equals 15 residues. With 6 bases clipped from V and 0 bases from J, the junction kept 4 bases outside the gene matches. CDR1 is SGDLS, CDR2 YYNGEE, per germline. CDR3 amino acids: CASNIAGGSTDTQYF. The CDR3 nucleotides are TGTGCCAGCAATATAGCGGGGGGTAGCACAGATACGCAGTATTTT.

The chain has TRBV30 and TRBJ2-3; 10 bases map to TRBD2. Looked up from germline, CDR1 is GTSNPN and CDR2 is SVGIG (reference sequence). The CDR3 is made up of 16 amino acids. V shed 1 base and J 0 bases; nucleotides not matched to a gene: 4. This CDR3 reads CAWSAGLASSTDTQYF. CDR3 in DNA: TGTGCCTGGAGTGCGGGACTAGCGAGTAGCACAGATACGCAGTATTTT.

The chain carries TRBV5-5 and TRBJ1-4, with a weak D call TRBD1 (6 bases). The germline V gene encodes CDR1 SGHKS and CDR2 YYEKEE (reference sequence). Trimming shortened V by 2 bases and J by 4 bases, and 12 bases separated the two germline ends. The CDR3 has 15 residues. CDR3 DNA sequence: TGTGCCAGCAGCTTCGGGAGAGGGGGTAATGAAAAACTGTTTTTT. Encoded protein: CASSFGRGGNEKLFF.

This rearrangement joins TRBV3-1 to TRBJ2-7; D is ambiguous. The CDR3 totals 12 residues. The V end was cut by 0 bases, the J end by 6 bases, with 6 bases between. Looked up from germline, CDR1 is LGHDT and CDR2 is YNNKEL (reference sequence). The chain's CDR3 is CASSQDTGEQYF. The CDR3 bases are TGTGCCAGCAGCCAAGACACGGGCGAGCAGTACTTC.

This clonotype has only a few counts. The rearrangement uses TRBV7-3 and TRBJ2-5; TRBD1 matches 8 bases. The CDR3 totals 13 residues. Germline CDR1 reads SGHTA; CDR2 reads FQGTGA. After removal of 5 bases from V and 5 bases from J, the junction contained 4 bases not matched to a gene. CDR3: CASSQGAGETQYF. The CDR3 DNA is TGTGCCAGCAGCCAGGGGGCTGGGGAGACCCAGTACTTC.

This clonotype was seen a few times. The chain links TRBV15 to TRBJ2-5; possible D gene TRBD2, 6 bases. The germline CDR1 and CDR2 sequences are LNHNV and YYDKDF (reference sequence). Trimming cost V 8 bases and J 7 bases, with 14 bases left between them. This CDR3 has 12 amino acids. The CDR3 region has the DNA TGTGCCACCTCCGGGAGCCGGGGGACCCAGTACTTC. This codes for CATSGSRGTQYF.

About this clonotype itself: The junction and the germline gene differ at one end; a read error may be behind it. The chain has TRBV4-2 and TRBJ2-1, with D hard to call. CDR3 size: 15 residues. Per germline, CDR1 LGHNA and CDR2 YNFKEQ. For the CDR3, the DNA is TGTGCCATCAGCCCCGGGCTCCTCTGCTACAATGAGCAGTTCTTC. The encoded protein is CAISPGLLCYNEQFF.

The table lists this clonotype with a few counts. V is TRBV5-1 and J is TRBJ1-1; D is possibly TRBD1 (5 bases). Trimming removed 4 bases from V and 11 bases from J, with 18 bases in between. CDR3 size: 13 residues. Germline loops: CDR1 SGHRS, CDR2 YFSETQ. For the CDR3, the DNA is TGCGCCAGCAGCATCGACTATTGGGGCTTGGCTTTCTTT. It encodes CASSIDYWGLAFF.

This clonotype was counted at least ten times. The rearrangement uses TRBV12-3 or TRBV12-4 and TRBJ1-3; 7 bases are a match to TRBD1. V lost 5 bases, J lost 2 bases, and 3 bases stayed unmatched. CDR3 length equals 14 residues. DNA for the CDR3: TGTGCCAGCAGTCCCGGGACAGCTGGAAACACCATATATTTT. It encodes CASSPGTAGNTIYF.

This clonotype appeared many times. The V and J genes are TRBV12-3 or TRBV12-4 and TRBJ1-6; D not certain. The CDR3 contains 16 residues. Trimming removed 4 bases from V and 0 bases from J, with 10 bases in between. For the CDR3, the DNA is TGTGCCAGCAGTTCCGGCGGATTCTCCTATAATTCACCCCTCCACTTT. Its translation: CASSSGGFSYNSPLHF.

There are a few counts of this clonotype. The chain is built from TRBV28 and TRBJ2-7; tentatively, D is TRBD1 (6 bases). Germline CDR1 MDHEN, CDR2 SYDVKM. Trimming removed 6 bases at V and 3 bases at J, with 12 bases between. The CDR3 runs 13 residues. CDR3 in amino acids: CASRLDRSYEQYV. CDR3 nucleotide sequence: TGTGCCAGCAGATTAGACAGGAGCTACGAGCAGTACGTC.

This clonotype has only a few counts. CDR3 sequence reads: CASSQDLAEDTQYF. The DNA of the CDR3 is TGTGCCAGCAGCCAAGATCTCGCGGAGGATACGCAGTATTTT. The rearrangement joins TRBV4-2 to TRBJ2-3; D unresolved. Trimming removed 0 bases at V and 6 bases at J, with 10 bases between. Germline values: CDR1 LGHNA, CDR2 YNFKEQ. The CDR3 length is 14 residues.

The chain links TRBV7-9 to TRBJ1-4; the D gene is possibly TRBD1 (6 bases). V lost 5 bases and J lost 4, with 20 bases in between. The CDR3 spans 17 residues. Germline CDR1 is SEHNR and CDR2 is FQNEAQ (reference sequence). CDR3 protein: CASSGQYQFRGNEKLFF. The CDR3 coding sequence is TGTGCCAGCAGCGGACAGTACCAGTTCCGGGGTAATGAAAAACTGTTTTTT. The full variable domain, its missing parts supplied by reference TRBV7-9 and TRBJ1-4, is DTGVSQNPRHKITKRGQNVTFRCDPISEHNRLYWYRQTLGQGPEFLTYFQNEAQLEKSRLLSDRFSAERPKGSFSTLEIQRTEQGDSAMYLCASSGQYQFRGNEKLFFGSGTQLSVL.

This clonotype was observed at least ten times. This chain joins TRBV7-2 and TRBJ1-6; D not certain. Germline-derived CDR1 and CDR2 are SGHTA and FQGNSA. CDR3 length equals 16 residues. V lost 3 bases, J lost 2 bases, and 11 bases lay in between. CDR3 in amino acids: CASSFRGGTYNSPLHF. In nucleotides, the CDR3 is TGTGCCAGCAGCTTTAGAGGAGGGACCTATAATTCACCCCTCCACTTT.

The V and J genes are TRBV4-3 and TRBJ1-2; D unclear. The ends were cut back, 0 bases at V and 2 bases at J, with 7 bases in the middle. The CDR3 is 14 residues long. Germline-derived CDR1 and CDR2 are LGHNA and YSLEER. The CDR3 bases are TGCGCCAGCAGCCAAGACCCCGTGAACTATGGCTACACCTTC. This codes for CASSQDPVNYGYTF.

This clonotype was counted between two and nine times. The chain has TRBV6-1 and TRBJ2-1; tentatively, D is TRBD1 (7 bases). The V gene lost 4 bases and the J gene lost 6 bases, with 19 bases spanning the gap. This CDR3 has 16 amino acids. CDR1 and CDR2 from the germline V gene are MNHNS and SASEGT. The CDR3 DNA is TGTGCCAGCAGTGGATGGACCGGGGGACAGTTCAATGAGCAGTTCTTC. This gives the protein CASSGWTGGQFNEQFF.

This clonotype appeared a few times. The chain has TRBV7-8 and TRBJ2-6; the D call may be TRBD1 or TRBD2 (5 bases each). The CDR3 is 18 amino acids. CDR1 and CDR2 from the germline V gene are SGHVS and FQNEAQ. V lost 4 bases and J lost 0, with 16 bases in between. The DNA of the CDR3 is TGTGCCAGCAGCTCCCCGGGACGACGAAGCTCTGGGGCCAACGTCCTGACTTTC. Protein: CASSSPGRRSSGANVLTF. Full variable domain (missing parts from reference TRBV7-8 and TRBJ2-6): GAGVSQSPRYKVAKRGQDVALRCDPISGHVSLFWYQQALGQGPEFLTYFQNEAQLDKSGLPSDRFFAERPEGSVSTLKIQRTQQEDSAVYLCASSSPGRRSSGANVLTFGAGSRLTVL.